The rows below give T cell receptor beta chains drawn from one sample of a study of blood T cell repertoires in COVID-19. The table came from immunoSEQ multiplex PCR; TCRdb's copy has only in-frame clones and leaves some out. The sample has hundreds of thousands of clones; around four fifths are singletons. Sequencing input: peripheral blood. The receptors shown here come from a woman aged 45 to 65 with active or convalescent COVID-19. The CDR3 runs from the conserved cysteine through the conserved F or W. The order of the fields is V gene, clone size, D gene, J gene, CDR3 protein, CDR3 DNA. D genes are given only for firm matches. The size entry is marked missing in some rows and otherwise reads once, few, many or a size class.

v_gene: TRBV27; abundance: .; d_gene: TRBD1; j_gene: TRBJ1-2; CDR3aa: CASSSGWGDRGYGYTF; CDR3nt: TGTGCCAGCAGTTCCGGGTGGGGGGACAGGGGTTATGGCTACACCTTC
v_gene: TRBV18; abundance: .; d_gene: TRBD1; j_gene: TRBJ1-1; CDR3aa: CASSVGRGIQNTEAFF; CDR3nt: TGTGCCAGCTCAGTCGGCAGGGGGATTCAGAACACTGAAGCTTTCTTT
v_gene: TRBV7-2; abundance: .; d_gene: .; j_gene: TRBJ1-2; CDR3aa: CASSFRNYGYTF; CDR3nt: TGTGCCAGCAGCTTCCGGAACTATGGCTACACCTTC
v_gene: TRBV1; abundance: .; d_gene: .; j_gene: TRBJ2-2; CDR3aa: CTSSQEGASGRTHTGELFF; CDR3nt: TGCACCAGCAGCCAAGAAGGGGCTAGCGGGAGGACACACACCGGGGAGCTGTTTTTT
v_gene: TRBV19; abundance: .; d_gene: .; j_gene: TRBJ1-1; CDR3aa: CASKPQGLNTEAFF; CDR3nt: TGTGCCAGTAAACCACAGGGCTTAAACACTGAAGCTTTCTTT
v_gene: TRBV6-6; abundance: .; d_gene: TRBD2; j_gene: TRBJ2-2; CDR3aa: CASSLRTSGISTGELFF; CDR3nt: TGTGCCAGCAGTCTCCGAACTAGCGGGATTAGCACCGGGGAGCTGTTTTTT
v_gene: TRBV5-6; abundance: .; d_gene: TRBD1; j_gene: TRBJ2-5; CDR3aa: CASGTGGGETQYF; CDR3nt: TGTGCCAGTGGGACAGGGGGAGGAGAGACCCAGTACTTC
v_gene: TRBV28; abundance: .; d_gene: .; j_gene: TRBJ1-5; CDR3aa: CASSPFSGGTDNQPQHF; CDR3nt: TGTGCCAGCAGTCCCTTCAGCGGGGGTACCGATAATCAGCCCCAGCATTTT
v_gene: TRBV19; abundance: .; d_gene: TRBD1; j_gene: TRBJ1-1; CDR3aa: CASNLWGTGGDEAFF; CDR3nt: TGTGCCAGTAACCTCTGGGGGACAGGGGGCGATGAAGCTTTCTTT
v_gene: TRBV20-1; abundance: .; d_gene: .; j_gene: TRBJ2-5; CDR3aa: CTPLAGQTQYF; CDR3nt: TGCACACCCCTCGCGGGGCAGACCCAGTACTTC
v_gene: TRBV7-2; abundance: once; d_gene: TRBD2; j_gene: TRBJ2-5; CDR3aa: CASSPGWASGRPQETQYF; CDR3nt: TGTGCCAGCAGCCCGGGGTGGGCTAGCGGGAGGCCCCAGGAGACCCAGTACTTC
v_gene: TRBV30; abundance: .; d_gene: TRBD2; j_gene: TRBJ2-7; CDR3aa: CAWSRVSGRSYEQYF; CDR3nt: TGTGCCTGGAGTAGAGTTAGCGGGCGCTCCTACGAGCAGTACTTC
v_gene: TRBV7-9; abundance: .; d_gene: TRBD1; j_gene: TRBJ2-1; CDR3aa: CASSLRTGTNSYNEQFF; CDR3nt: TGTGCCAGCAGCTTACGGACAGGGACCAATTCCTACAATGAGCAGTTCTTC
v_gene: TRBV6-5; abundance: .; d_gene: .; j_gene: TRBJ1-1; CDR3aa: CASRLSQGNTEAFF; CDR3nt: TGTGCCAGCCGGCTCTCGCAGGGGAACACTGAAGCTTTCTTT
v_gene: TRBV11-3; abundance: .; d_gene: .; j_gene: TRBJ2-1; CDR3aa: CASSPPGVSSYNEQFF; CDR3nt: TGTGCCAGCAGCCCCCCTGGAGTTAGCTCCTACAATGAGCAGTTCTTC
v_gene: TRBV6-5; abundance: .; d_gene: .; j_gene: TRBJ1-2; CDR3aa: CASSYSIGGRGYTF; CDR3nt: TGTGCCAGCAGTTACTCGATCGGGGGACGTGGCTACACCTTC
v_gene: TRBV9; abundance: .; d_gene: .; j_gene: TRBJ1-2; CDR3aa: CASSVGRQYGYTF; CDR3nt: TGTGCCAGCAGCGTCGGCAGACAGTATGGCTACACCTTC
v_gene: TRBV29-1; abundance: few; d_gene: .; j_gene: TRBJ2-1; CDR3aa: CSVFVLDREQFF; CDR3nt: TGCAGCGTTTTTGTACTAGATCGTGAGCAGTTCTTC
v_gene: TRBV19; abundance: .; d_gene: .; j_gene: TRBJ2-3; CDR3aa: CASSIRELGYTQYF; CDR3nt: TGTGCCAGTAGTATACGAGAGCTCGGTTATACGCAGTATTTT
v_gene: TRBV9; abundance: .; d_gene: TRBD2; j_gene: TRBJ2-7; CDR3aa: CASSASLGSGSGSEQYF; CDR3nt: TGTGCCAGCAGCGCTTCCCTGGGGAGCGGGAGCGGGAGCGAGCAGTACTTC
v_gene: TRBV11-1; abundance: .; d_gene: .; j_gene: TRBJ1-6; CDR3aa: CASSLARPGSSYNSPLHF; CDR3nt: TGTGCCAGCAGCTTAGCGCGTCCGGGGAGCTCCTATAATTCACCCCTCCACTTT
v_gene: TRBV28; abundance: .; d_gene: TRBD1; j_gene: TRBJ2-3; CDR3aa: CASSRTHRGTDTQYF; CDR3nt: TGTGCCAGCAGTCGTACTCACAGGGGGACAGATACGCAGTATTTT
v_gene: TRBV24-1; abundance: .; d_gene: .; j_gene: TRBJ2-1; CDR3aa: CATSARGTTSGEQFF; CDR3nt: TGTGCCACCAGTGCCAGAGGGACAACTAGTGGTGAGCAGTTCTTC
v_gene: TRBV7-8; abundance: .; d_gene: .; j_gene: TRBJ1-1; CDR3aa: CASSFGWNTEAFF; CDR3nt: TGTGCCAGCAGCTTCGGGTGGAACACTGAAGCTTTCTTT
v_gene: TRBV7-6; abundance: .; d_gene: .; j_gene: TRBJ1-4; CDR3aa: CASSLNRLNEKLFF; CDR3nt: TGTGCCAGCAGCTTAAACAGGCTTAATGAAAAACTGTTTTTT
v_gene: TRBV5-5; abundance: .; d_gene: .; j_gene: TRBJ1-4; CDR3aa: CASSLAYREHGEKLFF; CDR3nt: TGTGCCAGCAGCTTGGCCTACAGGGAACATGGTGAAAAACTGTTTTTT
v_gene: TRBV2; abundance: .; d_gene: .; j_gene: TRBJ1-2; CDR3aa: CASSENLSGFEGDGYTF; CDR3nt: TGTGCCAGCAGTGAAAATCTCTCAGGGTTTGAAGGGGATGGCTACACCTTC
v_gene: TRBV20-1; abundance: .; d_gene: TRBD2; j_gene: TRBJ2-2; CDR3aa: CSASFSGRALRTGELFF; CDR3nt: TGCAGTGCTAGTTTTTCTGGGAGGGCCCTCAGGACCGGGGAGCTGTTTTTT
v_gene: TRBV6-5; abundance: few; d_gene: .; j_gene: TRBJ1-6; CDR3aa: CASSSRGGGTKPLHF; CDR3nt: TGTGCCAGCAGTTCTAGGGGAGGGGGAACGAAACCCCTCCACTTT
v_gene: TRBV14; abundance: .; d_gene: TRBD1; j_gene: TRBJ2-5; CDR3aa: CASSQIGTAGSQETQYF; CDR3nt: TGTGCCAGCAGCCAGATCGGGACAGCCGGAAGCCAAGAGACCCAGTACTTC
v_gene: TRBV2; abundance: .; d_gene: .; j_gene: TRBJ2-7; CDR3aa: CAITRENEQYF; CDR3nt: TGTGCCATAACACGGGAGAACGAGCAGTACTTC
v_gene: TRBV29-1; abundance: .; d_gene: .; j_gene: TRBJ1-1; CDR3aa: CSVAGQIKPNTEAFF; CDR3nt: TGCAGCGTTGCCGGACAGATAAAACCGAACACTGAAGCTTTCTTT
v_gene: TRBV19; abundance: many; d_gene: TRBD1; j_gene: TRBJ2-1; CDR3aa: CASSIEGTGYNEQFF; CDR3nt: TGTGCCAGTAGTATAGAAGGGACAGGGTACAATGAGCAGTTCTTC
v_gene: TRBV6-5; abundance: once; d_gene: .; j_gene: TRBJ1-2; CDR3aa: CASSPPGGYGYTF; CDR3nt: TGTGCCAGCAGCCCGCCGGGGGGCTATGGCTACACCTTC
v_gene: TRBV18; abundance: .; d_gene: .; j_gene: TRBJ2-1; CDR3aa: CASSPPSLAKHYEQFF; CDR3nt: TGTGCCAGCTCACCACCATCCCTAGCGAAGCATTATGAGCAGTTCTTC
v_gene: TRBV29-1; abundance: .; d_gene: .; j_gene: TRBJ2-4; CDR3aa: CSVRAGTKNIQYF; CDR3nt: TGCAGCGTTAGGGCCGGGACCAAAAACATTCAGTACTTC
v_gene: TRBV28; abundance: .; d_gene: TRBD1; j_gene: TRBJ2-4; CDR3aa: CASSRTGDVKNIQYF; CDR3nt: TGTGCCAGCAGTCGGACAGGGGATGTCAAAAACATTCAGTACTTC
v_gene: TRBV5-6; abundance: .; d_gene: .; j_gene: TRBJ2-7; CDR3aa: CASSYTTGSYEQYF; CDR3nt: TGTGCCAGCAGCTACACGACGGGCTCCTACGAGCAGTACTTC
v_gene: TRBV5-1; abundance: .; d_gene: .; j_gene: TRBJ1-1; CDR3aa: CASSLTRLTEAFF; CDR3nt: TGCGCCAGCAGCTTAACCAGGCTGACTGAAGCTTTCTTT
v_gene: TRBV5-6; abundance: few; d_gene: .; j_gene: TRBJ1-2; CDR3aa: CASSSGHLIDANYGYTF; CDR3nt: TGTGCCAGCAGCTCGGGACACCTTATTGATGCTAACTATGGCTACACCTTC
v_gene: TRBV4-1; abundance: .; d_gene: TRBD1; j_gene: TRBJ2-7; CDR3aa: CASSLGQGPYEQYF; CDR3nt: TGCGCCAGCAGCCTGGGACAGGGCCCCTACGAGCAGTACTTC
v_gene: TRBV5-4; abundance: .; d_gene: TRBD2; j_gene: TRBJ2-7; CDR3aa: CASSPAAGLGDGEQYF; CDR3nt: TGTGCCAGCAGCCCGGCGGCGGGACTAGGTGATGGGGAGCAGTACTTC
v_gene: TRBV18; abundance: once; d_gene: .; j_gene: TRBJ2-7; CDR3aa: CASSRGVAVNYEQYF; CDR3nt: TGTGCCAGCTCACGGGGGGTAGCGGTAAACTACGAGCAGTACTTC
v_gene: TRBV7-9; abundance: .; d_gene: .; j_gene: TRBJ1-2; CDR3aa: CASSFGLSGGSDGYTF; CDR3nt: TGTGCCAGCAGCTTCGGCCTTTCGGGGGGGTCGGATGGCTACACCTTC
v_gene: TRBV5-1; abundance: .; d_gene: TRBD2; j_gene: TRBJ2-3; CDR3aa: CASSKGTSGGFSTDTQYF; CDR3nt: TGCGCCAGCAGCAAGGGGACTAGCGGGGGATTCAGCACAGATACGCAGTATTTT
v_gene: TRBV5-1; abundance: .; d_gene: TRBD1; j_gene: TRBJ2-2; CDR3aa: CASSLGQGEKSGELFF; CDR3nt: TGCGCCAGCAGCTTGGGACAGGGGGAAAAGTCCGGGGAGCTGTTTTTT
v_gene: TRBV30; abundance: .; d_gene: .; j_gene: TRBJ2-7; CDR3aa: CAWSPGRITYEQYF; CDR3nt: TGTGCCTGGAGCCCAGGGCGGATAACCTACGAGCAGTACTTC
v_gene: TRBV3-1/TRBV3-2; abundance: .; d_gene: .; j_gene: TRBJ1-1; CDR3aa: CASSLRGGGSRNEAFF; CDR3nt: TGTGCCAGCAGCCTCCGCGGGGGTGGGTCGAGAAATGAAGCTTTCTTT
v_gene: TRBV5-4; abundance: .; d_gene: .; j_gene: TRBJ1-2; CDR3aa: CASRPQGKGNYGYTF; CDR3nt: TGTGCCAGCAGACCTCAGGGGAAGGGGAACTATGGCTACACCTTC
v_gene: TRBV6-5; abundance: few; d_gene: .; j_gene: TRBJ1-4; CDR3aa: CASSRTTRANEKLFF; CDR3nt: TGTGCCAGCAGCCGGACCACGCGGGCTAATGAAAAACTGTTTTTT
v_gene: TRBV5-1; abundance: once; d_gene: TRBD1; j_gene: TRBJ1-2; CDR3aa: CASSPGQGANGYTF; CDR3nt: TGCGCCAGCAGCCCGGGACAGGGGGCAAATGGCTACACCTTC
v_gene: TRBV7-2; abundance: once; d_gene: .; j_gene: TRBJ2-1; CDR3aa: CASSSWSSYNEQFF; CDR3nt: TGTGCCAGCAGCTCCTGGAGCTCCTACAATGAGCAGTTCTTC
v_gene: TRBV2; abundance: .; d_gene: .; j_gene: TRBJ1-2; CDR3aa: CASSEFREGYTF; CDR3nt: TGTGCCAGCAGTGAGTTTCGGGAAGGCTACACCTTC
v_gene: TRBV6-1; abundance: .; d_gene: .; j_gene: TRBJ2-2; CDR3aa: CASSDGGPRELFF; CDR3nt: TGTGCCAGCAGTGATGGCGGGCCCCGGGAGCTGTTTTTT
v_gene: TRBV5-1; abundance: .; d_gene: TRBD1; j_gene: TRBJ1-6; CDR3aa: CASSFTDRGSSPLHF; CDR3nt: TGCGCCAGCAGCTTCACGGACAGGGGTTCTTCACCCCTCCACTTT
v_gene: TRBV3-1/TRBV3-2; abundance: .; d_gene: .; j_gene: TRBJ1-1; CDR3aa: CASSQRGGTEAFF; CDR3nt: TGTGCCAGCAGCCAACGGGGGGGGACTGAAGCTTTCTTT
v_gene: TRBV18; abundance: .; d_gene: TRBD1; j_gene: TRBJ1-4; CDR3aa: CASSLGQGEYEKLFF; CDR3nt: TGTGCCAGCTCACTGGGACAGGGGGAGTACGAAAAACTGTTTTTT
v_gene: TRBV3-1/TRBV3-2; abundance: .; d_gene: .; j_gene: TRBJ1-1; CDR3aa: CASSQRAGANTEAFF; CDR3nt: TGTGCCAGCAGCCAGCGGGCAGGGGCGAACACTGAAGCTTTCTTT